A single count supports the clone carrying this TCR beta chain. The record originates from a study of T cell changes during pregnancy in multiple sclerosis. Germline CDR1 is SGHKS and CDR2 is YYEKEE (reference sequence). The ends lost 1 base at V and 5 bases at J; junction bases unmatched: 1. CDR3 length equals 14 residues. Using immunoSEQ multiplex PCR, the repertoire was profiled, and TCRdb retains in-frame clones only, with some absent. The sample consists of more than 70,000 clones, roughly 91% of them appearing once. The V call is TRBV5-5, the J call TRBJ1-5, with 9 bases identical to TRBD1. Sample: peripheral blood, taken after pregnancy. This clonotype originated in a female donor in good health, enrolled as a control in a pregnancy study. The CDR3 nucleotides read TGTGCCAGCAGCTTGCGACAGGGGGATCAGCCCCAGCATTTT. It translates to CASSLRQGDQPQHF. The entire variable domain, with the rest obtained from reference TRBV5-5 and TRBJ1-5, is as follows: DAGVTQSPTHLIKTRGQQVTLRCSPISGHKSVSWYQQVLGQGPQFIFQYYEKEERGRGNFPDRFSARQFPNYSSELNVNALLLGDSALYLCASSLRQGDQPQHFGDGTRLSIL.